Listed below are T cell receptor beta chains from one sample, sequenced in a study of T-cell reconstitution after alpha-beta-depleted transplantation in children. Each CDR3 protein gets one entry after TCRdb re-called the PCR reads with MiXCR. This table has approximately 500,000 distinct CDR3 sequences, 25% to 30% appearing once. The material was PBMCs, obtained before TCRalphabeta/CD19-depleted stem cell transplant. The receptors were gathered from a boy under two years old with Wiskott-Aldrich syndrome, due to receive a stem cell transplant. Both conserved end residues are trimmed from each CDR3.

v_call	j_call	cdr3_aa
TRBV18	TRBJ1-6	ASSPPTGNSPLH
TRBV7-6	TRBJ2-7	ASSGQGSHEQY
TRBV20-1	TRBJ2-5	SARDTETQETQY
TRBV6-2/TRBV6-3	TRBJ2-2	ASSRVGELF
TRBV20-1	TRBJ1-2	SAKMGYGYT
TRBV2	TRBJ2-1	ASSGNIVNEQF
TRBV10-3	TRBJ2-7	AIRGDTPYEQY
TRBV4-2	TRBJ2-1	ASSWGQDSYNEQF
TRBV5-1	TRBJ2-7	ASSLASLAIDEQY
TRBV28	TRBJ1-2	ASSVGQYGYT
TRBV19	TRBJ1-2	ASTPSGFNGYT
TRBV20-1	TRBJ2-1	SAPGLYNEQF
TRBV29-1	TRBJ2-1	SGRLAGAAYNEQF
TRBV11-2	TRBJ1-1	ASSSQGKGEAF
TRBV5-1	TRBJ2-7	ASSSDRLSYEQY
TRBV6-5	TRBJ2-1	ASSYSGGDYNEQF
TRBV6-1	TRBJ2-2	ASSIRLAGRTGELF
TRBV29-1	TRBJ2-3	SAGGASSTDTQY
TRBV18	TRBJ2-7	ASSPGGGSEQY
TRBV15	TRBJ2-7	ATSRAQGSYSYEQY
TRBV5-1	TRBJ2-7	ASSQTGDGYEQY
TRBV5-4	TRBJ1-3	ASSSRDGGNTIY
TRBV29-1	TRBJ2-7	SVRTSGRSYEQY
TRBV5-1	TRBJ2-1	ASRGSSTSYNEQF
TRBV4-1	TRBJ2-1	ASSQELGTWQF
TRBV10-3	TRBJ1-1	AISDGTLNTEAF
TRBV20-1	TRBJ2-1	SAPGQGSQF
TRBV27	TRBJ2-1	ASSPIPGLAYNEQF
TRBV20-1	TRBJ2-1	SASVTGFYNEQF
TRBV5-6	TRBJ2-4	ASSLSDSQLVQAKNIQY
TRBV7-9	TRBJ2-3	ASSQGQGDTQY
TRBV5-1	TRBJ2-7	ASSLSGAYEQY
TRBV7-9	TRBJ2-2	ASRFLYESGELF
TRBV7-2	TRBJ2-3	ASKRFLSTDTQY
TRBV5-1	TRBJ2-7	ASSVTGGSYEQY
TRBV9	TRBJ2-2	ASSVNPTGSTGELF
TRBV20-1	TRBJ2-2	SARDRTGELF
TRBV4-1	TRBJ1-2	ASSQELEWGRYGYT
TRBV5-5	TRBJ1-4	ASSLQQGAWEKLF
TRBV6-2/TRBV6-3	TRBJ2-7	ASSYSKVSGLAGVDEQY
TRBV4-1	TRBJ1-1	ASSQGAVTGRMNTEAF
TRBV3-1	TRBJ2-5	ASSPLPGTSKATQY
TRBV6-1	TRBJ2-2	ASRQTGNTGELF
TRBV5-1	TRBJ2-7	ASTRLWGSSYEQY
TRBV7-2	TRBJ2-1	AGSLVYFDNEQF
TRBV27	TRBJ2-1	ASSSTPPTIMSSYNEQF
TRBV20-1	TRBJ2-1	SAEPGPRDEQF
TRBV15	TRBJ2-3	ATSRMASGILDTQY
TRBV4-1	TRBJ2-1	ASSPQAEGIYNEQF
TRBV12-3/TRBV12-4	TRBJ2-3	ASSQPSGGPDTQY
TRBV4-2	TRBJ2-2	ASSQDHGSGSGFTGELF
TRBV19	TRBJ2-1	ASSITRGDEQF
TRBV25-1	TRBJ1-4	ASSDPGTLSEKLF